The rows below give T cell receptor beta chains drawn from one sample of a study of a mutant IDH1 vaccine in newly diagnosed glioma. Produced via immunoSEQ multiplex PCR; TCRdb's table is partial and in-frame only. This sample has just under 95,000 clones, with roughly 85% found just once. The sequencing used PBMCs, collected from a glioma patient treated with radiotherapy, temozolomide or both. The receptors were gathered from a woman in her forties or fifties with glioma. CDR3s include the opening cysteine and the closing phenylalanine or tryptophan. A D gene is named only where the DNA matches it firmly. Size is omitted from some rows. Given values are once, few, many or a class for expanded clones.

J gene,V gene,CDR3 length,clone size,D gene,CDR3 DNA,CDR3 protein
TRBJ1-1,TRBV15,15,-,TRBD1,TGTGCCACCAGCAGAGACAGGGGGGGTTCCACTGAAGCTTTCTTT,CATSRDRGGSTEAFF
TRBJ2-3,TRBV6-1,12,once,-,TGTGCCACCCAGTCTACCCCAGATACGCAGTATTTT,CATQSTPDTQYF
TRBJ1-6,TRBV2,14,-,TRBD1,TGTGCCAGCAGAGCACAGGGGGCGGATTCACCCCTCCACTTT,CASRAQGADSPLHF
TRBJ1-4,TRBV15,17,-,-,TGTGCCACCAGCAGAGGAGAAGGGTTTCCAACTAATGAAAAACTGTTTTTT,CATSRGEGFPTNEKLFF
TRBJ1-2,TRBV27,12,few,-,TGTGCCAGCAGTTCCCGTAACTATGGCTACACCTTC,CASSSRNYGYTF
TRBJ1-1,TRBV6-6,16,-,-,TGTGCCAGTAGCAACCGTAGAGGGGGGCCTAGCACTGAAGCTTTCTTT,CASSNRRGGPSTEAFF
TRBJ2-2,TRBV5-6,16,-,TRBD2,TGTGCCAGCAGGACTGGGACTAGCTCGAACACCGGGGAGCTGTTTTTT,CASRTGTSSNTGELFF
TRBJ1-3,TRBV28,16,-,-,TGTGCCAGCAGTTTTGCAGGGCTAGCCTCTGGAAACACCATATATTTT,CASSFAGLASGNTIYF
TRBJ2-6,TRBV9,15,-,TRBD1,TGTGCCAGCAGCTTAACAGGGGCCGGGGCCAACGTCCTGACTTTC,CASSLTGAGANVLTF
TRBJ1-4,TRBV9,16,-,-,TGTGCCAGCAGCGTCGAACCGCAGGGGAACAATGAAAAACTGTTTTTT,CASSVEPQGNNEKLFF
TRBJ1-6,TRBV9,15,-,TRBD1,TGTGCCAGCAGCGTAGGACAGGGTACAAATTCACCCCTCCACTTT,CASSVGQGTNSPLHF
TRBJ1-3,TRBV28,19,-,-,TGTGCCAGCAGTTCCTTAGACAGGCAACGCTTGCTCTCTGGAAACACCATATATTTT,CASSSLDRQRLLSGNTIYF
TRBJ1-4,TRBV7-9,16,-,-,TGTGCCAGCAGCTTCGACTTTGGACATTTAATCGAAAAACTGTTTTTT,CASSFDFGHLIEKLFF
TRBJ1-2,TRBV5-6,16,once,TRBD1,TGTGCCAGCAGCCGAGGACAGGGGGCGTTTGATTCTGGCTACACCTTC,CASSRGQGAFDSGYTF
TRBJ1-1,TRBV5-4,15,once,-,TGTGCCAGCAGCTTGGCCGAGACAGAGAACACTGAAGCTTTCTTT,CASSLAETENTEAFF
TRBJ1-1,TRBV6-4,12,-,-,TGTGCCAGCAGTGACGGGGTGACTGAAGCTTTCTTT,CASSDGVTEAFF
TRBJ1-4,TRBV2,16,-,-,TGTGCCAGCAGTGAAATGGCGGTGGCAACTAATGAAAAACTGTTTTTT,CASSEMAVATNEKLFF
TRBJ2-4,TRBV15,14,-,-,TGTGCCACCAGCACCCGAGGATCCGGTGGCATTCAGTACTTC,CATSTRGSGGIQYF
TRBJ2-7,TRBV28,11,-,-,TGTGCCAGCAGCCGGCTCCACGAGCAGTACTTC,CASSRLHEQYF
TRBJ2-5,TRBV11-2,14,-,-,TGTGCCAGCAGCCTGGAGGTCGGGTCCGGGACCCAGTACTTC,CASSLEVGSGTQYF
TRBJ2-3,TRBV5-1,12,-,-,TGCGCCAGCAGCTTGGAGGGAGATACGCAGTATTTT,CASSLEGDTQYF
TRBJ1-2,TRBV9,15,-,-,TGTGCCAGCAGCGTAGTAACAGGGCCATTATATGGCTACACCTTC,CASSVVTGPLYGYTF
TRBJ2-5,TRBV14,13,-,-,TGTGCCAGCAGCCAGGGGCTCCAAGAGACCCAGTACTTC,CASSQGLQETQYF
TRBJ1-2,TRBV5-6,18,-,TRBD1,TGTGCCAGCAGCCCCCTCCGGACAGGGGCTATCATAAACTATGGCTACACCTTC,CASSPLRTGAIINYGYTF
TRBJ1-4,TRBV28,17,-,-,TGTGCCAGCAGTTCCCAGGGGTGGGGGCGGACTAATGAAAAACTGTTTTTT,CASSSQGWGRTNEKLFF
TRBJ2-5,TRBV7-3,13,few,-,TGTGCCAGCACCTACAGGGTGGGAGAGACCCAGTACTTC,CASTYRVGETQYF
TRBJ2-1,TRBV6-5,16,-,TRBD2,TGTGCCAGCAGTTACTCGCTTAGCGGGGGGAACAATGAGCAGTTCTTC,CASSYSLSGGNNEQFF
TRBJ2-7,TRBV5-1,13,-,TRBD1,TGCGCCAGCAGTTATGGACAGGGCTACGAGCAGTACTTC,CASSYGQGYEQYF
TRBJ2-2,TRBV7-4,14,-,-,TGTGCCAGCAGCTACCGGGACCCAACCGGGGAGCTGTTTTTT,CASSYRDPTGELFF
TRBJ2-5,TRBV6-5,16,-,-,TGTGCCAGCAGTTACAATCGGCAGGGCGGTGGGGAGACCCAGTACTTC,CASSYNRQGGGETQYF
TRBJ2-7,TRBV7-9,13,few,-,TGTGCCAGCAGCTTATGGACCGGGCACGAGCAGTACTTC,CASSLWTGHEQYF
TRBJ2-6,TRBV5-1,18,-,-,TGCGCCAGCAGCTTGGACAGGGCGCATCTCTCTGGGGCCAACGTCCTGACTTTC,CASSLDRAHLSGANVLTF
TRBJ2-1,TRBV5-4,16,-,TRBD2,TGTGCCAGCAGCACCTCGACTAGCGGGGGCCTATTTGAGCAGTTCTTC,CASSTSTSGGLFEQFF
TRBJ2-7,TRBV29-1,16,-,TRBD1,TGCAGCGTTCGTCCCGGGACAGGGGCGGTTTTCTACGAGCAGTACTTC,CSVRPGTGAVFYEQYF
TRBJ2-7,TRBV29-1,17,-,TRBD2,TGCAGCGTTGAATATTACGGACTAGCGGGGGGTTCCTACGAGCAGTACTTC,CSVEYYGLAGGSYEQYF
TRBJ1-6,TRBV6-5,14,few,-,TGTGCCAGCAGTTACCGCAGCGATAATTCACCCCTCCACTTT,CASSYRSDNSPLHF
TRBJ1-2,TRBV6-1,12,-,-,TGTGCCAGCAGTGGAGAGACAGTCGGCTACACCTTC,CASSGETVGYTF
TRBJ1-1,TRBV9,16,-,-,TGTGCCAGCAGCGTAGGCACAGGTCCATTGAACACTGAAGCTTTCTTT,CASSVGTGPLNTEAFF
TRBJ1-2,TRBV2,12,-,TRBD1,TGTGCCAGGACCGGGACAGGCTCTGGCTACACCTTC,CARTGTGSGYTF
TRBJ2-2,TRBV4-1,19,-,TRBD2,TGCGCCAGCAGCCAAGTCGAGCGGGGGAGAGCGAGGAACACCGGGGAGCTGTTTTTT,CASSQVERGRARNTGELFF